The 10 T cell receptor beta chains below were found in one sample sequenced in a study of T cells in Graves' hyperthyroidism and ophthalmopathy. From RNA transcripts, TCR beta CDR3 regions were amplified. HTBI primers were the set used in a first-round RT-PCR of the TCR CDR3. In TCRdb, the multiplex PCR reads were re-called with MiXCR into one record per CDR3 protein. This table holds about 640,000 distinct CDR3 sequences, 20% to 25% found once. The sample consisted of blood. The receptors shown here come from a man between 25 and 39 years old with Graves' ophthalmopathy.

This clonotype has more than one count but fewer than ten. The chain has TRBV29-1 and TRBJ2-7; D gene ambiguous. The V and J ends lost 1 base and 4 bases respectively, with 8 bases between them. Per the germline V gene, CDR1 is SQVTM and CDR2 is ANQGSEA. The CDR3 covers 12 residues. Here the CDR3 DNA reads TGCAGCGTTGAAGGGACCGCATACGAGCAGTACTTC. Protein product: CSVEGTAYEQYF.

This clonotype was detected only once. The chain employs TRBV20-1 and TRBJ2-7; 13 bases fit TRBD2. The junction had 8 bases not matched to a gene; V was cut back by 8 bases and J by 4 bases. CDR3 size: 14 residues. CDR1 is DFQATT and CDR2 is SNEGSKA in the germline V gene (reference sequence). The CDR3 coding sequence is TGCAGTTCTGGACTAGCGGGAGTGCCTTACGAGCAGTACTTC. Encoded protein: CSSGLAGVPYEQYF.

This clonotype has at least ten counts. The chain combines TRBV2 with TRBJ1-5; D not certain. CDR1 and CDR2 from the germline V gene are SNHLY and FYNNEI. Deletions cut 7 bases from V and 0 bases from J, with 7 bases between. This CDR3 is built from 13 residues. The CDR3 DNA follows: TGTGCCAGCAACCCATATAGCAATCAGCCCCAGCATTTT. Translated: CASNPYSNQPQHF.

The genes are TRBV5-6 and TRBJ2-5; D gene ambiguous. V gave up 0 bases and J gave up 1 base, with 7 bases separating them. The CDR3 covers 14 residues. Germline-derived CDR1 and CDR2 are SGHDT and YYEEEE. The CDR3 nucleotides are TGTGCCAGCAGCTTGGCACAAATCCAAGAGACCCAGTACTTC. It yields the protein CASSLAQIQETQYF.

This clonotype has more than one count but fewer than ten. The genes are TRBV4-1 and TRBJ1-5, with TRBD1 as a possible D gene (5 bases). Between the trimmed V and J ends, which lost 4 bases and 4 bases, there was a span of 11 bases. The CDR3 totals 14 residues. Per germline, CDR1 MGHRA and CDR2 YSYEKL. The CDR3 is CASSPGPPNQPQHF. CDR3 bases: TGCGCCAGCAGCCCGGGACCGCCTAATCAGCCCCAGCATTTT.

A few counts support this clonotype. The chain combines TRBV4-3 with TRBJ1-4; D is unresolved. This CDR3 has 16 residues. The germline V gene encodes CDR1 LGHNA and CDR2 YSLEER. V was shortened by 4 bases and J by 5 bases, with 17 bases between the two germline ends. DNA of the CDR3: TGCGCCAGCAGCCTGGGAGAGACTGATTCAAATGAAAAACTGTTTTTT. Translated, it gives CASSLGETDSNEKLFF.

A word on this clonotype: A much larger clonotype is one base distant, so this may be a read error. CDR3 nucleotides: TGTGCCAGCAATTACGCCCGGGACGTGAACACTGAAGCTTTCTTT. Translating it yields CASNYARDVNTEAFF. J is TRBJ1-1 and V is TRBV10-1; D is possibly TRBD1 (5 bases). Germline V CDR1 and CDR2: WNHNN, SYGVQD (reference sequence). This CDR3 has 15 amino acids.

This clonotype occurred many times. The germline gene is not matched at one end of the junction; a read error may be the cause. The chain couples TRBV5-1 to TRBJ2-3; D remains ambiguous. The CDR3 has 11 amino acids. Germline V gene data show CDR1 as SGHRS and CDR2 as YFSETQ. The CDR3 loop is CASSLGDTQYF. The CDR3 region has the DNA TGTGCCAGCAGCTTAGGAGATACGCAGTATTTT.

In its sample, this clonotype was seen many times. This chain uses TRBV28 with TRBJ1-1; perhaps TRBD1 as D (5 bases). This CDR3 has 15 amino acids. Trimming took off 5 bases at V and 2 bases at J, with 15 bases between the two ends. The V gene's germline CDR1 is MDHEN and CDR2 SYDVKM. As DNA, the CDR3 is TGTGCCAGCAGTCGATCCGGGGGACCCAACACTGAAGCTTTCTTT. Its protein is CASSRSGGPNTEAFF.

This chain connects TRBV20-1 to TRBJ2-7; the D is unclear. Germline lookup yields CDR1 DFQATT and CDR2 SNEGSKA (reference sequence). The ends were cut back, 0 bases at V and 0 bases at J, with 12 bases in the middle. CDR3 size: 15 residues. CDR3 DNA sequence: TGCAGTGCTAGAGATCGAGGCGCACCCTCCTACGAGCAGTACTTC. This translates into CSARDRGAPSYEQYF.